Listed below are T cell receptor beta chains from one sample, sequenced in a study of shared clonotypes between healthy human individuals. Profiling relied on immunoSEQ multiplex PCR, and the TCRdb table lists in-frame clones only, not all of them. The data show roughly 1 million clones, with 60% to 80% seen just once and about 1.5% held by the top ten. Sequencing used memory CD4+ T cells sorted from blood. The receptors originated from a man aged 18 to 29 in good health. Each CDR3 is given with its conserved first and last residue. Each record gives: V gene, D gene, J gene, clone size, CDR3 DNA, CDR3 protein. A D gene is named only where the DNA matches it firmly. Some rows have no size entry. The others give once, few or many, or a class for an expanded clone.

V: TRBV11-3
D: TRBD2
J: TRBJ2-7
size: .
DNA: TGTGCCAGCAAGGGCCCCGGGAGGGAGTACGAGCAGTACTTC
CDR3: CASKGPGREYEQYF

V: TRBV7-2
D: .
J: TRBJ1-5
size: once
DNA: TGTGCCAGCAGCCCATGGGATGATCAGCCCCAGCATTTT
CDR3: CASSPWDDQPQHF

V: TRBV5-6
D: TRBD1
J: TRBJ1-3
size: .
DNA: TGTGCCAGCAGCCCGGACAGGGGAAGATTTGGAAACACCATATATTTT
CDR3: CASSPDRGRFGNTIYF

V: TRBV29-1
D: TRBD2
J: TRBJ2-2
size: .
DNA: TGCAGCGTTACCAGCGGGGGGGCCCACGGGGAGCTGTTTTTT
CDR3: CSVTSGGAHGELFF

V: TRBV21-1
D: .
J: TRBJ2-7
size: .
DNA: TGTGCCAGCAGCAAAAGAAGCTCGTCCGGTGACAGCTCCTACGAGCAGTACTTC
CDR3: CASSKRSSSGDSSYEQYF

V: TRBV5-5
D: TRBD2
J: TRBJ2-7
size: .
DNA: TGTGCCAGCAGCTTCCTGGGAGGGGCCCCCGAGCAGTACTTC
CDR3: CASSFLGGAPEQYF

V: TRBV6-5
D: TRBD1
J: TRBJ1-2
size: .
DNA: TGTGCCAGCGGAACGACAGGGGGCGGGGGCTATGGCTACACCTTC
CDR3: CASGTTGGGGYGYTF

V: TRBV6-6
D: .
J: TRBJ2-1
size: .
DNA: TGTGCCAGCAGTGGCCCGCCCCCCAGTGAGCAGTTCTTC
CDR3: CASSGPPPSEQFF

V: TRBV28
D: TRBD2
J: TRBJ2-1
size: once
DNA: TGTGCCAGCAGTTATAGATTAGCGGGGCTCAATGAGCAGTTCTTC
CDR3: CASSYRLAGLNEQFF

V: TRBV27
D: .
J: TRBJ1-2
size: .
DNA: TGTGCCAGCAGACTGCAGGGAACCTATGGCTACACCTTC
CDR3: CASRLQGTYGYTF

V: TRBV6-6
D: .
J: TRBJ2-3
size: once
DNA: TGTGCCAGCATCCAGGGCCCCCCGGCAAATACGCAGTATTTT
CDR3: CASIQGPPANTQYF

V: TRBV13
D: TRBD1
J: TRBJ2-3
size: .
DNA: TGTGCCAGCAGCCACCGGGACAGTCGCACAGATACGCAGTATTTT
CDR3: CASSHRDSRTDTQYF

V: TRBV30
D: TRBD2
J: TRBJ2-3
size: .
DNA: TGTGCCTGGAGTGGACTAGCGGGAGACACGCAGTATTTT
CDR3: CAWSGLAGDTQYF

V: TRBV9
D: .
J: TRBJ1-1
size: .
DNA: TGTGCCAGCAGCCCCCGCCTAGAGGACACTGAAGCTTTCTTT
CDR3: CASSPRLEDTEAFF

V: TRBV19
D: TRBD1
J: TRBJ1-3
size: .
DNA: TGTGCCAGTAGTGTTAAGGGGGCGCCTGGAAACACCATATATTTT
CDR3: CASSVKGAPGNTIYF

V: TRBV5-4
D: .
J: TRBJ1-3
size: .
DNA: TGTGCCAGCAGCTTGGGCCCCGGAGTAACTGGAAACACCATATATTTT
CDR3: CASSLGPGVTGNTIYF

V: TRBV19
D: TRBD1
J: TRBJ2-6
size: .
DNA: TGTGCCAGTAGCCTGGACAGGGCTGGGGCCAACGTCCTGACTTTC
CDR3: CASSLDRAGANVLTF

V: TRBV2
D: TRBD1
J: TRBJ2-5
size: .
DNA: TGTGCCAGCAGTGAGGACAGGTACCAAGAGACCCAGTACTTC
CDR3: CASSEDRYQETQYF

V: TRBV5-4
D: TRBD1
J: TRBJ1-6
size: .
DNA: TGTGCCAGCAGCTTCCGGACAGGGAATATCGGTTATAATTCACCCCTCCACTTT
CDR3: CASSFRTGNIGYNSPLHF

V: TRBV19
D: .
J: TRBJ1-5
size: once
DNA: TGTGCCAGTAATTTTAGGGACATTGGCAATCAGCCCCAGCATTTT
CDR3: CASNFRDIGNQPQHF

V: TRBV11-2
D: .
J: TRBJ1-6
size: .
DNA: TGTGCCAGCAGCTTCGGGTCCCGGGGGGATAATTCACCCCTCCACTTT
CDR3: CASSFGSRGDNSPLHF

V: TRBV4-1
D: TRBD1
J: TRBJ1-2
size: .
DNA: TGCGCCAGCAGCCAAGATCAGGGGGACAGGGCCTATGGCTACACCTTC
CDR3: CASSQDQGDRAYGYTF

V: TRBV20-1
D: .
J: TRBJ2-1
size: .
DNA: TGCAGTGCTGTCGAACAGACGATCTCGTTCTTC
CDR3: CSAVEQTISFF

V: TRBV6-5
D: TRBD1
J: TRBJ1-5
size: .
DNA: TGTGCCAGCAGAGCTATGGACAGGTACAATCAGCCCCAGCATTTT
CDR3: CASRAMDRYNQPQHF

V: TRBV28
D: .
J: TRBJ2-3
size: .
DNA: TGTGCCAGCAGTTCCGGTTTAGATACGCAGTATTTT
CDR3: CASSSGLDTQYF

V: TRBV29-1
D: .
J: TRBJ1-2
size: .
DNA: TGCAGCGTGGTTGGCGGGGAATATGGCTACACCTTC
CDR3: CSVVGGEYGYTF

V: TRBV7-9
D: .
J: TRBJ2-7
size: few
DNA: TGTGCCAGCAGCCCAGACCTGGGGGCCTACGAGCAGTACTTC
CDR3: CASSPDLGAYEQYF

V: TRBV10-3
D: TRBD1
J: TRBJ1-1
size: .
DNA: TGTGCTACGTCGGTGTCCCGGGACAGGGTGGTGAACACTGAAGCTTTCTTT
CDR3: CATSVSRDRVVNTEAFF

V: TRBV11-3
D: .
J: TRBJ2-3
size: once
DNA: TGTGCCAGCAGCGAGGGGGGTACGCAGTATTTT
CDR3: CASSEGGTQYF

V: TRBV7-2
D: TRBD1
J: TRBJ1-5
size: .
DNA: TGTGCCAGCAGCCCGGACAGGGGGCGAGGTCAGCCCCAGCATTTT
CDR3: CASSPDRGRGQPQHF

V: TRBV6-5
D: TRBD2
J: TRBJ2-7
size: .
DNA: TGTGCCAGCAGTGTACTAGCGGGGGGACCCTACGAGCAGTACTTC
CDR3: CASSVLAGGPYEQYF

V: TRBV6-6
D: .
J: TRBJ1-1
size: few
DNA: TGTGCCAGCAGTGCCCCCGGGGCCACTGAAGCTTTCTTT
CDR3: CASSAPGATEAFF

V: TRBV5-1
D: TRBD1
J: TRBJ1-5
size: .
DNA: TGCGCCAGCAGCTTGTCGACAGGGGCAGATCAGCCCCAGCATTTT
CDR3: CASSLSTGADQPQHF

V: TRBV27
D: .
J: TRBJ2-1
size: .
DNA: TGTGCCAGCAGTTTAGAGGGGAACCTAAACAATGAGCAGTTCTTC
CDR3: CASSLEGNLNNEQFF

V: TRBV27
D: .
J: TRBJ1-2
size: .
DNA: TGTGCCAGCAGGAAGGCCAGCGGCTATGGCTACACCTTC
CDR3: CASRKASGYGYTF

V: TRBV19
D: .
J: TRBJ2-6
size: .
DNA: TGTGCCAGTAGTATAGGCGGTGTGGGGGCCAACGTCCTGACTTTC
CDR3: CASSIGGVGANVLTF

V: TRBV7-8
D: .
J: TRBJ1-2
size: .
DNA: TGTGCCAGCAGTTACGCCGGGACATCAAACTATGGCTACACCTTC
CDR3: CASSYAGTSNYGYTF

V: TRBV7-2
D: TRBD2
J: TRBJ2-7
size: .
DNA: TGTGCCAGCAGCCACCAGCCGGGACTAGATGGCGAGCAGTACTTC
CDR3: CASSHQPGLDGEQYF

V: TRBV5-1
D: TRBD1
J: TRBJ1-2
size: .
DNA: TGCGCCAGCAGCTTGGTTCAGGGGGCTGGCGGCTACACCTTC
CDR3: CASSLVQGAGGYTF

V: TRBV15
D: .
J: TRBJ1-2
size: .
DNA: TGTGCCACCAGCAGAGATCTGGCAGGGATGGAGGGGGGCTACACCTTC
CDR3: CATSRDLAGMEGGYTF

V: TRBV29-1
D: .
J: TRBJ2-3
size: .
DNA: TGCAGCGTTCTGACTAGAAACACAGATACGCAGTATTTT
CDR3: CSVLTRNTDTQYF

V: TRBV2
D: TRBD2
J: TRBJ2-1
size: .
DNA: TGTGCCAGCAGACCAGGGACTAGCGGTCACAATGAGCAGTTCTTC
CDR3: CASRPGTSGHNEQFF

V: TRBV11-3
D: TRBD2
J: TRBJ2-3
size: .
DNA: TGTGCCAGCAGCTTAGGAGGTAGCGGGAGGAACACAGATACGCAGTATTTT
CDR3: CASSLGGSGRNTDTQYF

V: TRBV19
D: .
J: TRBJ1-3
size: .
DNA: TGTGCCAGTAGTGACACCGGGACAAGTGGAAACACCATATATTTT
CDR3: CASSDTGTSGNTIYF

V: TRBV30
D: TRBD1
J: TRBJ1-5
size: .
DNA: TGTGCCTGGGGACAGGCTCTAGGGCCCCAGCATTTT
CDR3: CAWGQALGPQHF

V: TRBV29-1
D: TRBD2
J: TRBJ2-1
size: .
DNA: TGCAGCGCTGGGGGACTAGCCCCCCTCGGTGAGCAGTTCTTC
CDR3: CSAGGLAPLGEQFF

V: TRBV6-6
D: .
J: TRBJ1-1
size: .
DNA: TGTGCCAGCAGTCTCAGGGCCGGTGGCACTGAAGCTTTCTTT
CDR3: CASSLRAGGTEAFF

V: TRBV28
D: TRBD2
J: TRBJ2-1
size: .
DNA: TGTGCCAGCAGTCACCCATGGACTAGCGGGGGGGCCTGGGAGCAGTTCTTC
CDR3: CASSHPWTSGGAWEQFF